A single sample is the source of the 28 T cell receptor beta chains below, sequenced in a study of blood T cell repertoires in COVID-19 (dated by TCRdb to 2018 to 2021). The library was generated by the immunoSEQ multiplex PCR assay. In its TCRdb copy, this immuneACCESS table keeps in-frame sequences only and misses some clones. Where compared with another copy, unresolved V genes explain less than half of these, and the others have no known cause. Within this sample are approximately 120,000 clones, with roughly 76% of them counted one time only. Jointly, the top ten make up more than 9% of the sample. The sample taken for sequencing was peripheral blood. Receptor source: a human donor in a cohort sampled during active COVID-19.

The chain uses TRBV28 and TRBJ2-7, with 11 bases aligning to TRBD2. The CDR3 totals 15 residues. The V segment lost 5 bases and the J segment 5 bases; nucleotides outside the gene matches: 8. CDR1 is MDHEN and CDR2 is SYDVKM in the germline V gene. The CDR3 DNA is TGTGCCAGCAGTAGTACTAGCGGGAGTATACACGAGCAGTACTTC. Translated: CASSSTSGSIHEQYF.

This clone was recorded once. The genes are TRBV3-1 (or the pseudogene TRBV3-2) and TRBJ2-3; the D gene is possibly TRBD1 (5 bases). Trimming pared 1 base from V and 3 bases from J, leaving 17 bases between. Germline-derived CDR1 and CDR2 are LGHDT and YNNKEL (reference sequence). The CDR3 consists of 17 residues. The CDR3 sequence is CASSQVLGPGRTDTQYF. CDR3 sequence (DNA): TGTGCCAGCAGCCAAGTGTTGGGGCCAGGCCGGACAGATACGCAGTATTTT.

CDR3 region: CASSHNRGETQYF. In DNA form, the CDR3 reads TGTGCCAGCAGCCATAACAGGGGCGAGACCCAGTACTTC. The V and J genes are TRBV14 and TRBJ2-5, with 7 bases identical to TRBD1. Germline assignment: CDR1 SGHDN and CDR2 FVKESK. CDR3 size: 13 residues. Trimming removed 3 bases from V and 5 bases from J; junction bases left unmatched: 3. Full variable domain (remainder filled in from reference TRBV14 and TRBJ2-5): EAGVTQFPSHSVIEKGQTVTLRCDPISGHDNLYWYRRVMGKEIKFLLHFVKESKQDESGMPNNRFLAERTGGTYSTLKVQPAELEDSGVYFCASSHNRGETQYFGPGTRLLVL.

This sequence joins TRBV5-4 and TRBJ2-7; TRBD2 is a possible D gene (5 bases). The ends were cut back, 5 bases at V and 5 bases at J, with 29 bases in the middle. This CDR3 spans 18 amino acids. The V gene's germline CDR1 is SGHNT and CDR2 YYREEE (reference sequence). The CDR3 here is CASRPTSEGLFLPHEQYF. The CDR3 DNA follows: TGTGCCAGCAGGCCTACGTCAGAGGGCCTATTCCTTCCCCACGAGCAGTACTTC.

The CDR3 DNA follows: TGTGCCAGTAGTAGTGCCTCAGGGGGACGCTACGAGCAGTACTTC. Encoded protein: CASSSASGGRYEQYF. V is TRBV19 and J is TRBJ2-7; 7 bases align to TRBD1. The CDR3 has 15 amino acids. CDR1 LNHDA and CDR2 SQIVND come from the germline V gene (reference sequence). J gave up 3 bases and V 4 bases, and 9 bases lay outside the gene matches.

The V call is TRBV11-2, the J call TRBJ1-4; no firm D call. Per the germline V gene, CDR1 is SGHAT and CDR2 is FQNNGV. This CDR3 spans 14 amino acids. V was trimmed by 3 bases and J by 0 bases, leaving 5 bases between them. The CDR3 nucleotides are TGTGCCAGCAGCTTCAGTGCAACTAATGAAAAACTGTTTTTT. Translated, it gives CASSFSATNEKLFF. Drawing the rest from reference TRBV11-2 and TRBJ1-4, the complete variable domain is EAGVAQSPRYKIIEKRQSVAFWCNPISGHATLYWYQQILGQGPKLLIQFQNNGVVDDSQLPKDRFSAERLKGVDSTLKIQPAKLEDSAVYLCASSFSATNEKLFFGSGTQLSVL.

The gene calls are TRBV27 and TRBJ2-3, with 11 positions matching TRBD1. The CDR3 totals 14 residues. V shed 3 bases, J shed 6 bases, and the junction held 2 bases outside the gene matches. The germline CDR1 and CDR2 sequences are MNHEY and SMNVEV (reference sequence). The CDR3 bases are TGTGCCAGCAGTTTCCGGGACAGGGGGGATACGCAGTATTTT. Its translation: CASSFRDRGDTQYF.

The chain uses TRBV7-9 and TRBJ1-4; D might be TRBD1 (5 bases). V lost 3 bases, J lost 8 bases, and 16 bases lay in between. Germline V gives CDR1 SEHNR, CDR2 FQNEAQ (reference sequence). There are 15 residues in the CDR3. The CDR3 nucleotides are TGTGCCAGCAGCTTCCCCGCGCAGGGAGGAGAAAAACTGTTTTTT. This codes for CASSFPAQGGEKLFF.

The J gene is TRBJ1-4, the V gene TRBV4-3; TRBD1 matches 8 bases. Trimming at V came to 0 bases and at J to 3 bases, leaving 6 bases not matched to a gene. This CDR3 is 17 amino acids long. The germline V gene has CDR1 LGHNA and CDR2 YSLEER. The CDR3 DNA sequence: TGCGCCAGCAGCCAAGATTTGGACAGGGAACCTAATGAAAAACTGTTTTTT. It codes for CASSQDLDREPNEKLFF.

The chain uses TRBV7-6 and TRBJ1-1; D not resolved. V was cut by 4 bases and J by 7 bases, with 13 bases left in between. The germline gives CDR1 SGHVS, CDR2 FNYEAQ. This CDR3 spans 13 amino acids. The CDR3 loop reads CASSSNQRSEAFF. The CDR3 nucleotides read TGTGCCAGCAGCTCAAATCAGCGAAGTGAAGCTTTCTTT.

The chain uses TRBV6-6 and TRBJ2-5, with 8 nucleotides matching TRBD2. J lost 4 bases, V lost 4 bases, and 11 bases had no gene match. The CDR3 has 16 amino acids. CDR1 and CDR2 from the germline V gene are MNHNY and SVGAGI (reference sequence). This CDR3 is CASSLGGRMGRETQYF. For the CDR3, the DNA is TGTGCCAGCAGTTTGGGCGGGAGGATGGGGCGAGAGACCCAGTACTTC.

V is TRBV27 and J is TRBJ1-2; 8 nucleotides match TRBD1. This CDR3 is 15 amino acids long. The J segment lost 7 bases and the V segment lost 0 bases, leaving 7 bases of the junction unmatched. The germline gives CDR1 MNHEY, CDR2 SMNVEV (reference sequence). Here the CDR3 reads CASSLSRTGRVGYTF. The CDR3 region has the DNA TGTGCCAGCAGTTTATCGAGGACAGGGAGGGTTGGCTACACCTTC.

This clone came up many times. The chain links TRBV6-6 to TRBJ1-5; no clear D gene. CDR1 and CDR2 from the germline V gene are MNHNY and SVGAGI (reference sequence). This CDR3 region has 15 residues. V lost 2 bases and J 4 bases, leaving 12 bases between the germline ends. CDR3 in amino acids: CASSYEIPQNQPQHF. Written as DNA, the CDR3 is TGTGCCAGCAGTTACGAAATCCCCCAGAATCAGCCCCAGCATTTT.

This clone was observed a few times. The same CDR3 also results from other DNA sequences found in this sample. The CDR3 region is CASSLARSSYEQYF. As DNA, the CDR3 is TGTGCCAGCAGCTTAGCACGGAGCTCCTACGAGCAGTACTTC. V and J are TRBV7-2 and TRBJ2-7, with D unresolved. The V and J ends lost 0 bases and 0 bases respectively, with 6 bases between them. CDR1 is SGHTA, CDR2 FQGNSA, per germline. The length of the CDR3 is 14 residues.

The V gene is TRBV29-1, the J gene TRBJ1-5; a possible D gene is TRBD1 (5 bases). Trimming took 4 bases from V and 6 from J, leaving 13 bases between them. Per germline, CDR1 SQVTM and CDR2 ANQGSEA. This CDR3 contains 13 residues. As DNA, the CDR3 is TGCAGCGTTGGCCAGGGAGGCACTCAGCCCCAGCATTTT. Translated, it gives CSVGQGGTQPQHF.

This chain uses TRBV18 with TRBJ1-6; a weak D match, TRBD1 (6 bases). The CDR3 covers 16 residues. The V gene's germline CDR1 is KGHSH and CDR2 LQKENI. V lost 3 bases, J lost 10 bases, and 19 bases lay in between. The CDR3 region has the DNA TGTGCCAGCTCACCCAAAAAGGGACAAGGCGGGTCACCCCTCCACTTT. This codes for CASSPKKGQGGSPLHF.

The chain carries TRBV4-3 and TRBJ1-6; D is possibly TRBD1 (6 bases). This CDR3 spans 17 amino acids. Trimming left V 0 bases short and J 9 bases short, with 18 bases between. The germline V gene encodes CDR1 LGHNA and CDR2 YSLEER. The CDR3 reads CASSQEPRGVGASPLHF. Written as DNA, the CDR3 is TGCGCCAGCAGCCAAGAACCCCGAGGGGTGGGGGCTTCACCCCTCCACTTT.

This chain's CDR3 is CASSDELTYSNQPQHF. The DNA of the CDR3 is TGTGCCAGCAGTGACGAGCTGACATATAGCAATCAGCCCCAGCATTTT. The V gene is TRBV2, the J gene TRBJ1-5; no reliable D call. The V gene's germline CDR1 is SNHLY and CDR2 FYNNEI. V shed 3 bases and J shed 0 bases, with 12 bases lying between them. The CDR3 extends over 16 amino acids.

This chain uses TRBV28 with TRBJ1-2; the D gene is possibly TRBD1 (5 bases). With 5 bases removed from V and 1 base from J, the gap between germline ends came to 11 bases. Per the germline V gene, CDR1 is MDHEN and CDR2 is SYDVKM. CDR3 length: 14 residues. This chain's CDR3 is CASSTVRDNYGYTF. In DNA, the CDR3 is TGTGCCAGCAGTACGGTCAGGGATAACTATGGCTACACCTTC.

This chain links TRBV5-8 with TRBJ1-5; D is possibly TRBD1 (6 bases). This CDR3 is 15 amino acids long. The V gene's germline CDR1 is SGHTS and CDR2 YDEGEE. V was cut by 2 bases and J by 4 bases, with 13 bases left in between. CDR3 sequence: CASSFLQGKNQPQHF. The CDR3 bases are TGTGCCAGCAGCTTCTTACAGGGTAAGAATCAGCCCCAGCATTTT.

The V gene is TRBV6-2 or TRBV6-3, the J gene TRBJ1-4; D is perhaps TRBD1 (5 bases). The germline CDR1 and CDR2 sequences are MNHEY and SVGEGT. The CDR3 extends over 15 amino acids. V was clipped by 1 base and J by 5 bases, with 11 bases between them. CDR3 protein: CASSYWGRSNEKLFF. CDR3 in DNA: TGTGCCAGCAGTTACTGGGGCAGATCCAATGAAAAACTGTTTTTT.

The J gene is TRBJ1-1, the V gene TRBV5-4, with 9 bases matching TRBD1. V lost 4 bases to trimming and J lost 0 bases; unmatched junction nucleotides: 4. This CDR3 has 15 residues. Germline CDR1 reads SGHNT; CDR2 reads YYREEE (reference sequence). DNA for the CDR3: TGTGCCAGCAGCGGAGGGGACAGGGTGAACACTGAAGCTTTCTTT. Its translation: CASSGGDRVNTEAFF.

V and J are TRBV20-1 and TRBJ2-7, with D unclear. Germline V gene lookup returns CDR1 DFQATT and CDR2 SNEGSKA (reference sequence). The germline V and J ends were trimmed by 3 bases and 2 bases, with 5 bases remaining between them. The CDR3 sequence is 11 residues long. This CDR3 is CSASGAYEQYF. The DNA of the CDR3 is TGCAGTGCTAGCGGTGCCTACGAGCAGTACTTC.

The chain combines TRBV7-9 with TRBJ1-3; a weak D match, TRBD1 (5 bases). The CDR3 is 17 amino acids. Trimming took 3 bases from V and 2 from J, leaving 17 bases between them. CDR1 is SEHNR and CDR2 is FQNEAQ in the germline V gene (reference sequence). This CDR3 reads CASSFTGGWVTGNTIYF. CDR3 nucleotides: TGTGCCAGCAGCTTCACGGGGGGATGGGTCACTGGAAACACCATATATTTT. The whole variable domain, filled in from reference TRBV7-9 and TRBJ1-3, reads DTGVSQNPRHKITKRGQNVTFRCDPISEHNRLYWYRQTLGQGPEFLTYFQNEAQLEKSRLLSDRFSAERPKGSFSTLEIQRTEQGDSAMYLCASSFTGGWVTGNTIYFGEGSWLTVV.

The rearrangement joins TRBV7-8 to TRBJ2-6; the D is unclear. The CDR3 loop spans 15 amino acids. V dropped 3 bases and J dropped 0 bases, with 6 bases sitting between them. Germline V gives CDR1 SGHVS, CDR2 FQNEAQ. The CDR3 nucleotides are TGTGCCAGCAGCTTCGGTAGCTCTGGGGCCAACGTCCTGACTTTC. Encoded protein: CASSFGSSGANVLTF.

V is TRBV18 and J is TRBJ2-5; TRBD1 might be the D (5 bases). Trimming cost V 4 bases and J 5 bases, with 8 bases left between them. Germline CDR1 KGHSH, CDR2 LQKENI. The CDR3 runs to 12 residues. The CDR3 DNA reads TGTGCCAGCTCACTGGGGCGGGAGACCCAGTACTTC. This translates into CASSLGRETQYF.

The chain has TRBV9 and TRBJ2-7; D not resolved. There are 12 residues in the CDR3. The germline V gene encodes CDR1 SGDLS and CDR2 YYNGEE. V lost 3 bases and J lost 4, with 8 bases in between. CDR3 coding DNA: TGTGCCAGCAGCGCCACAGAATACGAGCAGTACTTC. Translation: CASSATEYEQYF.

The chain has TRBV18 and TRBJ1-5, with a tentative D call TRBD1 (5 bases). Trimming stripped 2 bases from V and 4 bases from J, with 9 bases between. CDR1 is KGHSH, CDR2 LQKENI, per germline. CDR3 length: 14 amino acids. CDR3 DNA: TGTGCCAGCTCACCAGGAAGGGGAAATCAGCCCCAGCATTTT. This gives the protein CASSPGRGNQPQHF.